This is a list of T cell receptor beta chains from one sample in a study of T cells after yellow fever vaccination. TCRdb reprocessed the 5' RACE reads via MiXCR and lists one record per CDR3 protein. The data contain over 70,000 distinct CDR3 sequences, roughly 7.7% of them singletons. This sample comprised CD8+ T cells sorted from PBMCs, obtained on the day of the yellow fever booster vaccination. Receptors originate from a man aged 25-45 years who received the YFV17D yellow fever vaccine. The CDR3 runs from the conserved cysteine through the conserved F or W. A D gene is named only where the DNA matches it firmly. A clone size is listed for some rows: how often the clone was seen (once, few, many), or a class if it is expanded.

abundance	d_gene	v_gene	j_gene	CDR3aa	CDR3nt
few	-	TRBV11-2	TRBJ2-7	CASSLGDISYEQYF	TGTGCCAGCAGCCTCGGGGACATCTCCTACGAGCAGTACTTC
few	-	TRBV27	TRBJ2-7	CASSLSPGTYEQYF	TGTGCCAGCAGTTTATCGCCGGGAACCTACGAGCAGTACTTC
many	-	TRBV6-2/TRBV6-3	TRBJ1-1	CASSFLLDTHTEAFF	TGTGCCAGCAGTTTTCTCCTGGACACTCACACTGAAGCTTTCTTT
-	TRBD2	TRBV27	TRBJ2-1	CASSFGGSNEQFF	TGTGCCAGCAGTTTCGGCGGGAGCAATGAGCAGTTCTTC
few	TRBD2	TRBV28	TRBJ2-1	CASSAPSASGRGLEQFF	TGTGCCAGCAGTGCCCCCTCGGCGAGCGGGAGGGGACTTGAGCAGTTCTTC
few	TRBD2	TRBV13	TRBJ2-7	CASRPRGSGSYEQYF	TGTGCCAGCCGTCCCCGGGGGAGCGGGAGCTACGAGCAGTACTTC
few	-	TRBV9	TRBJ1-4	CASSVTGSNEKLFF	TGTGCCAGCAGCGTGACAGGTTCTAATGAAAAACTGTTTTTT
-	TRBD1	TRBV27	TRBJ2-7	CASTGTGLLEQYF	TGTGCCAGCACCGGGACAGGTCTGCTCGAGCAGTACTTC
many	-	TRBV27	TRBJ2-3	CASQTTGTDTQYF	TGTGCCAGCCAAACGACAGGCACAGATACGCAGTATTTT
few	-	TRBV5-1	TRBJ1-1	CASSLGAGVNTEAFF	TGCGCCAGCAGCTTGGGGGCAGGTGTGAACACTGAAGCTTTCTTT
many	-	TRBV5-4	TRBJ2-3	CASSLNLQPGDTQYF	TGTGCCAGCAGCTTGAATTTGCAGCCGGGAGATACGCAGTATTTT
few	TRBD1	TRBV12-3/TRBV12-4	TRBJ2-6	CASILKAGGAGANVLTF	TGTGCCAGCATCCTAAAGGCAGGGGGCGCTGGGGCCAACGTCCTGACTTTC
-	-	TRBV12-1	TRBJ2-5	CASSIPVGDGEQTKYF	TGTGCCAGCAGTATCCCCGTGGGGGACGGCGAGCAGACCAAGTACTTC
-	TRBD2	TRBV20-1	TRBJ2-1	CSARKLAGTSTEQFF	TGCAGTGCTAGAAAACTAGCGGGAACATCTACGGAGCAGTTCTTC
-	-	TRBV7-9	TRBJ2-7	CASSLVGPTYEQYF	TGTGCCAGCAGCTTGGTCGGCCCTACCTACGAGCAGTACTTC
-	TRBD1	TRBV4-3	TRBJ2-5	CASSQDPWTGVQETQYF	TGCGCCAGCAGCCAAGATCCTTGGACAGGGGTTCAAGAGACCCAGTACTTC
-	TRBD1	TRBV23-1	TRBJ2-1	CASSQSFVRAGGMDEQFF	TGCGCCAGCAGTCAATCGTTCGTGAGGGCAGGGGGTATGGATGAGCAGTTCTTC
-	-	TRBV6-5	TRBJ1-2	CASSPGDYGYTF	TGTGCCAGCAGTCCCGGGGACTATGGCTACACCTTC
few	-	TRBV6-5	TRBJ2-1	CASSYSSGGGLYNEQFF	TGTGCCAGCAGTTACTCGTCGGGTGGGGGGCTTTACAATGAGCAGTTCTTC
few	TRBD1	TRBV20-1	TRBJ1-1	CSARRQGAEAFF	TGCAGTGCCCGTAGACAGGGGGCTGAAGCTTTCTTT
-	TRBD1	TRBV4-1	TRBJ1-6	CASSQGEGALSPLHF	TGCGCCAGCAGCCAAGGGGAGGGGGCTCTTTCACCCCTCCACTTT
-	-	TRBV9	TRBJ2-3	CASSADPTDTQYF	TGTGCCAGCAGCGCAGATCCCACAGATACGCAGTATTTT
few	-	TRBV29-1	TRBJ2-7	CSVGGDYEQYF	TGCAGCGTTGGTGGGGACTACGAGCAGTACTTC
many	-	TRBV5-6	TRBJ2-1	CASSLVHRLYNEQFF	TGTGCCAGCAGCTTGGTCCACCGTCTCTACAATGAGCAGTTCTTC
-	-	TRBV6-2/TRBV6-3	TRBJ2-7	CASSVEALGYEQYF	TGTGCCAGCAGCGTCGAAGCGTTGGGGTACGAGCAGTACTTC
-	TRBD1	TRBV6-4	TRBJ1-6	CASTPTGVYSPLHF	TGTGCCAGCACTCCGACAGGGGTTTATTCACCCCTCCACTTT
few	-	TRBV7-9	TRBJ2-1	CASRSPGGSYNEQFF	TGTGCCAGCAGATCCCCTGGCGGTTCCTACAATGAGCAGTTCTTC
-	-	TRBV4-3	TRBJ2-5	CASSPHSDTGTQYF	TGCGCCAGCAGCCCGCACTCCGACACGGGGACCCAGTACTTC
-	-	TRBV19	TRBJ2-1	CASSMGVGDEQFF	TGTGCCAGTAGTATGGGAGTAGGAGATGAGCAGTTCTTC
-	-	TRBV12-5	TRBJ2-1	CASGLGWGFYNEQFF	TGTGCTAGTGGTTTGGGTTGGGGCTTCTACAATGAGCAGTTCTTC
-	-	TRBV4-3	TRBJ2-1	CASSPSDYNEQFF	TGCGCCAGCAGCCCCTCCGACTACAATGAGCAGTTCTTC
many	-	TRBV9	TRBJ2-1	CASSDNWDEQFF	TGTGCCAGCAGCGACAACTGGGATGAGCAGTTCTTC
few	-	TRBV7-9	TRBJ2-1	CASSSGAWSSSYNEQFF	TGTGCCAGCAGCTCAGGGGCGTGGTCCAGCTCCTACAATGAGCAGTTCTTC
few	-	TRBV28	TRBJ2-5	CASSPGTSTQETQYF	TGTGCCAGCAGTCCAGGGACGTCGACCCAAGAGACCCAGTACTTC
-	-	TRBV7-6	TRBJ1-5	CASSLGSGSNQPQHF	TGTGCCAGCAGCTTAGGGTCCGGGAGCAATCAGCCCCAGCATTTT